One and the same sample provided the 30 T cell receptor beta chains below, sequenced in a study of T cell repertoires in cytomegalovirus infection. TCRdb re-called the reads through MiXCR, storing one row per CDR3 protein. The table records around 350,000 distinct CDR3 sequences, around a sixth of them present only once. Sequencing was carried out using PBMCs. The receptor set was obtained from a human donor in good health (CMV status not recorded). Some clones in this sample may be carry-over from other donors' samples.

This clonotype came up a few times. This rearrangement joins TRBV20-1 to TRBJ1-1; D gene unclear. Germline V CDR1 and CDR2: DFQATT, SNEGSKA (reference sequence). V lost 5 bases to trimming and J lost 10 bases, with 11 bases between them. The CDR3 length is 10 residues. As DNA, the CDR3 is TGCAGTGCTGAGGATTTGGGAGCTTTCTTT. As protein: CSAEDLGAFF.

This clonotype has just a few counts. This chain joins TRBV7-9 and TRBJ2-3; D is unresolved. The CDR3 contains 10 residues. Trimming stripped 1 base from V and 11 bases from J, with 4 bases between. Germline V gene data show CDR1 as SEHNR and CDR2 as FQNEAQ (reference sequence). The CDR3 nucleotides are TGTGCCAGCAGCTTAGAGGGGCAGTATTTT. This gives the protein CASSLEGQYF.

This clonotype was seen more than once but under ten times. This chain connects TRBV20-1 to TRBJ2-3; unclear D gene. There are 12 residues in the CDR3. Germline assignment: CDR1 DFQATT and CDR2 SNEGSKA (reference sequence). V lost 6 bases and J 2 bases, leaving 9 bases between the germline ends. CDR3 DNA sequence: TGCAGTGCCCACGACACCACAGATACGCAGTATTTT. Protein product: CSAHDTTDTQYF.

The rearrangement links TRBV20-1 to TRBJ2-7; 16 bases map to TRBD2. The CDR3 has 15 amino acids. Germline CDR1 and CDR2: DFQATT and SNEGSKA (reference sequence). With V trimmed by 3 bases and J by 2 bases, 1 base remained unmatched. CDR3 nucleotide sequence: TGCAGTGCTAGGGGACTAGCGGGGGGGACCTACGAGCAGTACTTC. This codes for CSARGLAGGTYEQYF.

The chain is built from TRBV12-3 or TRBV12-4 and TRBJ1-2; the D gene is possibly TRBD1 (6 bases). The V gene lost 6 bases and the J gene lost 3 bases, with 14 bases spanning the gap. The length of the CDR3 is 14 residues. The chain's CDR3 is CASSHRVLDYGYTF. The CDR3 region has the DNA TGTGCCAGCAGCCACAGGGTGTTGGACTATGGCTACACCTTC.

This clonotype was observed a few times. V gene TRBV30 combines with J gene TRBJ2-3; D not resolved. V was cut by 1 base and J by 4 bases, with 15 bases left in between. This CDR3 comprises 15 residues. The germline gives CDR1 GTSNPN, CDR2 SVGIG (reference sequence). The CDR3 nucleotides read TGTGCCTGGAGTGGGGCCTTCGGTCGACCAGATACGCAGTATTTT. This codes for CAWSGAFGRPDTQYF.

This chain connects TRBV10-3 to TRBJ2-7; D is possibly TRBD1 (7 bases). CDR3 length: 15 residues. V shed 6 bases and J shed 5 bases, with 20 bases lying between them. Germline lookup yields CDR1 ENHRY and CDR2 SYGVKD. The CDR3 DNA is TGTGCCATCAGCAAAGTCGCAGGGGGGCGCCACGAGCAGTACTTC. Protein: CAISKVAGGRHEQYF.

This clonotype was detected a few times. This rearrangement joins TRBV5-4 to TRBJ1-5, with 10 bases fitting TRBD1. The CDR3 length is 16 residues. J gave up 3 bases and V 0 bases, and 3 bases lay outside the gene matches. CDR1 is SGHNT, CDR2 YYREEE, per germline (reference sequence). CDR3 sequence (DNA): TGTGCCAGCAGCTTGGGGGGGACAGGGGCCAATCAGCCCCAGCATTTT. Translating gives CASSLGGTGANQPQHF.

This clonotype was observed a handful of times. CDR3 in amino acids: CASSLSQFQPQHF. The CDR3 region has the DNA TGTGCCAGCAGTTTATCGCAGTTCCAGCCCCAGCATTTT. The chain couples TRBV28 to TRBJ1-5; no reliable D call. This CDR3 spans 13 amino acids. Trimming took off 1 base at V and 7 bases at J, with 8 bases between the two ends. CDR1 is MDHEN and CDR2 is SYDVKM in the germline V gene.

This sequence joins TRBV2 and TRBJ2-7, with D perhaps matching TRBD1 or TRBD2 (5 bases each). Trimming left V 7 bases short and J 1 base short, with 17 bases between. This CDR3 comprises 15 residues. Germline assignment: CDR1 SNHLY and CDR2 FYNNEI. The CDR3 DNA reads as TGTGCCAGCAAATTTTTGGGACCACCGTCCTACGAGCAGTACTTC. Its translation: CASKFLGPPSYEQYF.

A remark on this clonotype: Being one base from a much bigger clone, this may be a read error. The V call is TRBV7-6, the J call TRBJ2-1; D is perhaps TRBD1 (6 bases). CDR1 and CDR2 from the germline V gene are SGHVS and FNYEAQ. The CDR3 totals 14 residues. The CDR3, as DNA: TGTGCCAGCAGCTTAGACGTGGGGGACAATGATCAGTTCTTC. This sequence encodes CASSLDVGDNDQFF. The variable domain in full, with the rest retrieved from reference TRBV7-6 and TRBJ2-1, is GAGVSQSPRYKVTKRGQDVALRCDPISGHVSLYWYRQALGQGPEFLTYFNYEAQQDKSGLPNDRFSAERPEGSISTLTIQRTEQRDSAMYRCASSLDVGDNDQFFGPGTRLTVL.

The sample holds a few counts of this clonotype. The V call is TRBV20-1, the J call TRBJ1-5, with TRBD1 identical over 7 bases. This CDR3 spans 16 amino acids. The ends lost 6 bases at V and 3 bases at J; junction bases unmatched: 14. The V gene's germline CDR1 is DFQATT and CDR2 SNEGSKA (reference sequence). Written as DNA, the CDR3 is TGCAGTGCCGGGGGTCAGGGACAGACCATCAATCAGCCCCAGCATTTT. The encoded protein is CSAGGQGQTINQPQHF.

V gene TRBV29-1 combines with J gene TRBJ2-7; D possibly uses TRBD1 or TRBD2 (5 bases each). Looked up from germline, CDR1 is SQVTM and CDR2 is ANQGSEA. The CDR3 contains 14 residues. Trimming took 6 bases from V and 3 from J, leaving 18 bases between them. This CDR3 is CSVITGTIVYEQYF. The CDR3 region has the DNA TGCAGCGTGATTACCGGGACGATCGTCTACGAGCAGTACTTC.

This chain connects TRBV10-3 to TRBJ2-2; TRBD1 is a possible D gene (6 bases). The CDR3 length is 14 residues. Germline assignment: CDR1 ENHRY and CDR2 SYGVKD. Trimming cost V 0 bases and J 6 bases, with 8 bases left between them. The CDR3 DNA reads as TGTGCCATCAGTGAGTCACAGGGTTCCGGGGAGCTGTTTTTT. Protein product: CAISESQGSGELFF.

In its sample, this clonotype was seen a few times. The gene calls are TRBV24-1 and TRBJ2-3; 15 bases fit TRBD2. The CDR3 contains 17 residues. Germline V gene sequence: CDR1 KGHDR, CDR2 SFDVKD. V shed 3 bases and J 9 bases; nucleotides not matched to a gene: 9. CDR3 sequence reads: CATSDPAPGLAGGTQYF. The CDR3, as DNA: TGTGCCACCAGTGATCCCGCTCCGGGACTAGCGGGGGGCACGCAGTATTTT.

The CDR3 sequence is CASSIGTGNQPQHF. The CDR3 DNA sequence: TGTGCCAGCAGCATCGGGACAGGGAATCAGCCCCAGCATTTT. The V call is TRBV7-9, the J call TRBJ1-5; 9 bases agree with TRBD1. Germline V gives CDR1 SEHNR, CDR2 FQNEAQ (reference sequence). The CDR3 loop spans 14 amino acids. V was clipped by 5 bases and J by 4 bases; unmatched bases: 3. Full variable domain (missing parts from reference TRBV7-9 and TRBJ1-5): DTGVSQNPRHKITKRGQNVTFRCDPISEHNRLYWYRQTLGQGPEFLTYFQNEAQLEKSRLLSDRFSAERPKGSFSTLEIQRTEQGDSAMYLCASSIGTGNQPQHFGDGTRLSIL.

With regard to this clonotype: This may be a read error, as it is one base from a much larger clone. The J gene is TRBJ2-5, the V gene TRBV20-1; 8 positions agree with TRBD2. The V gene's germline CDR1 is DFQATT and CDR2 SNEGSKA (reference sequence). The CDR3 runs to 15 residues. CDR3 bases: TGCAGTGCTAGAGATCCGAGAGGTAGCGGGGAGATCCAGTACTTC. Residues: CSARDPRGSGEIQYF.

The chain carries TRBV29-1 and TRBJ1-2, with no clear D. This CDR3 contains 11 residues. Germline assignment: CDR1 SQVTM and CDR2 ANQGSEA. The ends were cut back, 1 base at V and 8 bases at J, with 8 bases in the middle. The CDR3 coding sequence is TGCAGCGTTGAAGCTGGCGCGGGCTACACCTTC. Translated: CSVEAGAGYTF.

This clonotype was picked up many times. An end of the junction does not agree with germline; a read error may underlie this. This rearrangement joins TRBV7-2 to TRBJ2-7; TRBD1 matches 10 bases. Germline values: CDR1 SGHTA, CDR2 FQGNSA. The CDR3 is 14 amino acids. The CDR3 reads CASSPGTGAYKQYF. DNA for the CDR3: TGTGCCAGCAGCCCCGGGACAGGGGCCTACAAGCAGTACTTC.

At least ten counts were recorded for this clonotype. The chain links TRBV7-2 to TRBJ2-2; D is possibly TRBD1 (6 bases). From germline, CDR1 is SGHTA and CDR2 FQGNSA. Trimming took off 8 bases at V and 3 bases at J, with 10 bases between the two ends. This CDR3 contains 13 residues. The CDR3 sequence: CASGNRDTGELFF. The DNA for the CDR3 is TGTGCCAGCGGTAACAGGGACACCGGGGAGCTGTTTTTT.

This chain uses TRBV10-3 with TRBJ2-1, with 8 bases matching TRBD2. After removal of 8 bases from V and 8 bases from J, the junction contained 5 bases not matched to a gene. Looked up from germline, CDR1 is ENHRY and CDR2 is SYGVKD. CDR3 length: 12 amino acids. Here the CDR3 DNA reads TGTGCCATCCGGGGGGGCCTAGATGAGCAGTTCTTC. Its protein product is CAIRGGLDEQFF.

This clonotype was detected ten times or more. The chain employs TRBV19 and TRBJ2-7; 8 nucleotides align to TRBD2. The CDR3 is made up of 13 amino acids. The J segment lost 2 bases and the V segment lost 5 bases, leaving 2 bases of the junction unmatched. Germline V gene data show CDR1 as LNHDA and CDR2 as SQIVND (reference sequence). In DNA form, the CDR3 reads TGTGCCAGTAGTCCGGGAGGGACCTACGAGCAGTACTTC. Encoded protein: CASSPGGTYEQYF.

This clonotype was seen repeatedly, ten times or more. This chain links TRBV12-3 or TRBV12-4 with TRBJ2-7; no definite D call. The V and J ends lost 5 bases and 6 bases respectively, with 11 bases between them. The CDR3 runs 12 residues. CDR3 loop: CASSISGSEQYF. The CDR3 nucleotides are TGTGCCAGCAGTATCTCCGGGTCCGAGCAGTACTTC.

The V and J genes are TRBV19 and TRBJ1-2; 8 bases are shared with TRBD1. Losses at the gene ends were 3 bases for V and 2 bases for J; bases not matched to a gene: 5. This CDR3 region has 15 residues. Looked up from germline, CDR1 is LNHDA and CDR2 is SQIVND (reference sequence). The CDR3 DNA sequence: TGTGCCAGTAGTATGGCCGGGACAGGCAACTATGGCTACACCTTC. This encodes CASSMAGTGNYGYTF.

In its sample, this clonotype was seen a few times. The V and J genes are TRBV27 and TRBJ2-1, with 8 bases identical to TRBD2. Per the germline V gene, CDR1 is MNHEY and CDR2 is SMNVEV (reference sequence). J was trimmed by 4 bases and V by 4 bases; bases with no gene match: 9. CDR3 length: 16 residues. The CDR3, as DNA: TGTGCCAGCAGTTACGCCCGGGGGGGGGCTTACAATGAGCAGTTCTTC. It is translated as CASSYARGGAYNEQFF.

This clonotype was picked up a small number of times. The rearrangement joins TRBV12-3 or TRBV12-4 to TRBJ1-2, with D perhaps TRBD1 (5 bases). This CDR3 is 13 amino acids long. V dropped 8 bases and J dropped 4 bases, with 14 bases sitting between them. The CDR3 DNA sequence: TGTGCCAGCGGTCTTGCGGGGGGCTATGGCTACACCTTC. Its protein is CASGLAGGYGYTF.

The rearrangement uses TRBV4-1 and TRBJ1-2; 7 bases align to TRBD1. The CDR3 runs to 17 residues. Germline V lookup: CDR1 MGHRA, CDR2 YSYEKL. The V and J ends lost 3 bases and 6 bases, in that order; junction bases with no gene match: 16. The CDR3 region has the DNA TGCGCCAGCAGCCACGGTCCAGGGGGGCGACCGGGTGATGGCTACACCTTC. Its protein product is CASSHGPGGRPGDGYTF.

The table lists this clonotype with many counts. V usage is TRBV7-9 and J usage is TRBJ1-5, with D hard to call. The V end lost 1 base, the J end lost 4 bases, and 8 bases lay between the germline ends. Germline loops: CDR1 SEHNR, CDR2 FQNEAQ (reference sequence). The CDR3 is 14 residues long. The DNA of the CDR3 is TGTGCCAGCAGCTTAGATGAGGGTAATCAGCCCCAGCATTTT. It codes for CASSLDEGNQPQHF.

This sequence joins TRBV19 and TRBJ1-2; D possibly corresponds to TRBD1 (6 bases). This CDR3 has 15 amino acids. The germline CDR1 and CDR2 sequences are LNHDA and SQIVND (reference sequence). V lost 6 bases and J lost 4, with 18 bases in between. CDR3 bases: TGTGCCAGTAGGGACCGGACAGATCCCCTCTATGGCTACACCTTC. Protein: CASRDRTDPLYGYTF. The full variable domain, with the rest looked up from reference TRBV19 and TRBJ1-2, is DGGITQSPKYLFRKEGQNVTLSCEQNLNHDAMYWYRQDPGQGLRLIYYSQIVNDFQKGDIAEGYSVSREKKESFPLTVTSAQKNPTAFYLCASRDRTDPLYGYTFGSGTRLTVV.

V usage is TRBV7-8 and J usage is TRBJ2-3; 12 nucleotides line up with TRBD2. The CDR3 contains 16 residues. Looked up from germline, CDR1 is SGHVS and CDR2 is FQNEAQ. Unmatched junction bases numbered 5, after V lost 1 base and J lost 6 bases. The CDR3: CASSLGLAGGPDTQYF. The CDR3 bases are TGTGCCAGCAGCTTAGGCCTAGCGGGGGGGCCCGATACGCAGTATTTT.